Shown below are 14 T cell receptor beta chains from a single sample sequenced in a study of ipilimumab plus nivolumab after autologous stem cell transplantation. Clones were read by immunoSEQ multiplex PCR, and TCRdb kept only the in-frame ones, dropping some. The data show 17,000 or so clones, with around four fifths seen just once and 10% held by the top ten. Source: PBMCs, taken in a trial of ipilimumab plus nivolumab as post-transplant consolidation. Receptor source: a male donor with diffuse large B-cell lymphoma.

J is TRBJ2-5 and V is TRBV2, with 7 nucleotides matching TRBD2. CDR1 is SNHLY and CDR2 is FYNNEI in the germline V gene. The CDR3 length is 13 residues. V lost 6 bases and J lost 5; bases outside the gene matches: 6. CDR3 residues: CASRASGGETQYF. The CDR3 nucleotides are TGTGCCAGCAGAGCTTCCGGGGGGGAGACCCAGTACTTC. The variable domain in full, completed from reference TRBV2 and TRBJ2-5, reads EPEVTQTPSHQVTQMGQEVILRCVPISNHLYFYWYRQILGQKVEFLVSFYNNEISEKSEIFDDQFSVERPDGSNFTLKIRSTKLEDSAMYFCASRASGGETQYFGPGTRLLVL.

This clone has just a few counts. This chain connects TRBV10-3 to TRBJ2-1, with D possibly matching TRBD2 (5 bases). V gave up 0 bases and J gave up 0 bases, with 27 bases separating them. Per germline, CDR1 ENHRY and CDR2 SYGVKD. CDR3 length: 22 residues. The CDR3 DNA is TGTGCCATCAGTGAGTCGGGAGAAATACAATGGCCTGTTGGGAGCTCCTACAATGAGCAGTTCTTC. Protein product: CAISESGEIQWPVGSSYNEQFF.

Here the CDR3 DNA reads TGTGCCAGTAGTGGGGGACTAGCGCCTAGCACAGATACGCAGTATTTT. Translation: CASSGGLAPSTDTQYF. The V gene is TRBV19, the J gene TRBJ2-3; 10 nucleotides line up with TRBD2. This CDR3 is built from 16 residues. Germline V CDR1 and CDR2: LNHDA, SQIVND (reference sequence). V trimming: 5 bases; J trimming: 0 bases; junction bases outside the gene matches: 5.

J is TRBJ1-4 and V is TRBV4-3; unclear D gene. The germline V gene has CDR1 LGHNA and CDR2 YSLEER. This CDR3 is built from 16 residues. The V gene lost 1 base and the J gene lost 8 bases, with 17 bases spanning the gap. CDR3 in amino acids: CASSQGFGNVPEKLFF. CDR3 in DNA: TGCGCCAGCAGCCAAGGGTTCGGGAACGTCCCCGAAAAACTGTTTTTT.

The chain employs TRBV9 and TRBJ2-3; D is possibly TRBD1 or TRBD2 (5 bases each). The germline V gene encodes CDR1 SGDLS and CDR2 YYNGEE. V lost 0 bases and J lost 1, with 12 bases in between. The CDR3 contains 16 residues. The CDR3 region has the DNA TGTGCCAGCAGCGTAGTTACCGGGACCGGCACAGATACGCAGTATTTT. Translating it yields CASSVVTGTGTDTQYF.

V gene TRBV9 combines with J gene TRBJ1-6; a possible D gene is TRBD1 (6 bases). CDR1 and CDR2 from the germline V gene are SGDLS and YYNGEE. Between the trimmed V and J ends, which lost 0 bases and 8 bases, there was a span of 18 bases. This CDR3 spans 17 amino acids. CDR3 region: CASSVGRGGGTDSPLHF. CDR3 in DNA: TGTGCCAGCAGCGTAGGGAGGGGGGGAGGCACGGATTCACCCCTCCACTTT.

The rearrangement uses TRBV10-3 and TRBJ2-3; D tentatively reads TRBD1 or TRBD2 (5 bases each). The V end was cut by 8 bases, the J end by 2 bases, with 11 bases between. The germline CDR1 and CDR2 sequences are ENHRY and SYGVKD. The CDR3 is made up of 13 amino acids. The CDR3 loop reads CAIESGTTDTQYF. CDR3 nucleotides: TGTGCCATCGAGTCAGGGACCACAGATACGCAGTATTTT.

With regard to this clone: One junction end does not reproduce the germline sequence, and a read error may be involved. V usage is TRBV19 and J usage is TRBJ2-3; D unresolved. The CDR3 runs to 13 residues. Germline V lookup: CDR1 LNHDA, CDR2 SQIVND (reference sequence). The CDR3 DNA sequence: TGTGCCAGTAGTATAGGCAACCAAAATACGCGGTATTTT. Encoded protein: CASSIGNQNTRYF.

This chain joins TRBV5-4 and TRBJ2-7, with D possibly matching TRBD2 (7 bases). CDR3 length: 14 amino acids. Trimming removed 2 bases at V and 3 bases at J, with 12 bases between. CDR1 SGHNT and CDR2 YYREEE come from the germline V gene (reference sequence). The DNA for the CDR3 is TGTGCCAGCAGCTTCGGGGGGCCATACTACGAGCAGTACTTC. Its translation: CASSFGGPYYEQYF.

V is TRBV5-1 and J is TRBJ2-5; TRBD2 aligns across 11 bases. V shed 4 bases and J 4 bases; nucleotides not matched to a gene: 6. Per the germline V gene, CDR1 is SGHRS and CDR2 is YFSETQ. The CDR3 extends over 15 amino acids. This CDR3 is CASSPGLADGETQYF. The CDR3 coding sequence is TGCGCCAGCAGCCCGGGACTAGCGGACGGAGAGACCCAGTACTTC. The full variable domain, completed using reference TRBV5-1 and TRBJ2-5, is KAGVTQTPRYLIKTRGQQVTLSCSPISGHRSVSWYQQTPGQGLQFLFEYFSETQRNKGNFPGRFSGRQFSNSRSEMNVSTLELGDSALYLCASSPGLADGETQYFGPGTRLLVL.

The CDR3 spells CASSASIGELFF. Written as DNA, the CDR3 is TGTGCCAGCAGCGCATCGATCGGGGAGCTGTTTTTT. The V call is TRBV9, the J call TRBJ2-2; D not resolved. CDR1 and CDR2 (germline): SGDLS, YYNGEE. The CDR3 is 12 amino acids. Trimming took 3 bases from V and 7 from J, leaving 7 bases between them.

The genes are TRBV6-5 and TRBJ1-2; no definite D call. The CDR3 consists of 15 residues. V lost 7 bases and J lost 4, with 19 bases in between. Per the germline V gene, CDR1 is MNHEY and CDR2 is SVGAGI. CDR3 sequence (DNA): TGTGCCAGCACTACAGTTGGCGGTCATATCTATGGCTACACCTTC. This codes for CASTTVGGHIYGYTF.

This chain links TRBV6-6 with TRBJ1-2; a possible D gene is TRBD1 (6 bases). The CDR3 length is 16 residues. Germline CDR1 reads MNHNY; CDR2 reads SVGAGI (reference sequence). Deletions cut 6 bases from V and 8 bases from J, with 25 bases between. For the CDR3, the DNA is TGTGCCAGCAGCCTTGGACAGTCCGCCATATTGGGGGGCTACACCTTC. As protein: CASSLGQSAILGGYTF.

The CDR3 sequence is CASSPQAGLVTETQYF. CDR3 bases: TGTGCCAGCAGTCCTCAGGCGGGACTAGTTACAGAGACCCAGTACTTC. The J gene is TRBJ2-5, the V gene TRBV27, with 8 nucleotides matching TRBD2. V gave up 5 bases and J gave up 4 bases; unmatched junction bases: 12. The V gene's germline CDR1 is MNHEY and CDR2 SMNVEV (reference sequence). The CDR3 is 16 residues long.